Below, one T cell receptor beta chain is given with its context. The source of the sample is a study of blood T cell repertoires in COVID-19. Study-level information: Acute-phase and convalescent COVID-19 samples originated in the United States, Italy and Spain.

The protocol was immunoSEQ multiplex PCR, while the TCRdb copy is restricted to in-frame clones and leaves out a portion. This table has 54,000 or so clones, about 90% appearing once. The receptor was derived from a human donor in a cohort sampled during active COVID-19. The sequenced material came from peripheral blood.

The CDR3 reads CSVATDMNTEAFF. The CDR3 DNA is TGCAGCGTTGCCACTGATATGAACACTGAAGCTTTCTTT. The chain has TRBV29-1 and TRBJ1-1; D gene uncertain. Trimming stripped 4 bases from V and 0 bases from J, with 9 bases between. Germline V gene sequence: CDR1 SQVTM, CDR2 ANQGSEA. The CDR3 has 13 amino acids.